This T cell receptor beta chain was captured in a study of blood T cell repertoires in COVID-19. Clones were read by immunoSEQ multiplex PCR, and TCRdb kept only the in-frame ones, dropping some. The data contain hundreds of thousands of clones, approximately 88% of them singletons. Enrollment of patients from Seattle took place during active infection, with longitudinal follow-up. Trimming removed 7 bases from V and 1 base from J; junction bases left unmatched: 9. This CDR3 has 15 residues. Germline-derived CDR1 and CDR2 are ENHRY and SYGVKD. The receptor's source is a woman aged 25 to 45 with COVID-19, enrolled during active disease. Input material: peripheral blood. The rearrangement joins TRBV10-3 to TRBJ1-1; 7 positions match TRBD1. DNA for the CDR3: TGTGCCATCAATGGTGGGCGGGACAGGAACACTGAAGCTTTCTTT. This encodes CAINGGRDRNTEAFF.